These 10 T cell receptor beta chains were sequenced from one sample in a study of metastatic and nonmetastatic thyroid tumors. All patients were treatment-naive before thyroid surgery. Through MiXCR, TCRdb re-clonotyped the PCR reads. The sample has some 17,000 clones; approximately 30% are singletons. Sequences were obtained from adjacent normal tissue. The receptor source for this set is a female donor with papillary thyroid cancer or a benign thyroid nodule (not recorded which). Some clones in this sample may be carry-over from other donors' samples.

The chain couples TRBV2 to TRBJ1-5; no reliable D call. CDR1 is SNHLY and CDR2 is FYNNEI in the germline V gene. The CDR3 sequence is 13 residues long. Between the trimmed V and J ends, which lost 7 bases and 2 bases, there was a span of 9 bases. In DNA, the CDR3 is TGTGCCAGCAACCGGTGGGGCAATCAGCCCCAGCATTTT. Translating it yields CASNRWGNQPQHF.

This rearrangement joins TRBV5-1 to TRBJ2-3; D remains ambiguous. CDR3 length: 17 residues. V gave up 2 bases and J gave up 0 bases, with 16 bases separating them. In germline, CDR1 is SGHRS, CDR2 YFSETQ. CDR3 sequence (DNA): TGCGCCAGCAGCTTCCGTCTTGGAGTGTGGAGCACAGATACGCAGTATTTT. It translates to CASSFRLGVWSTDTQYF.

CDR3 loop: CASSLMTVTYNEQFF. The CDR3 nucleotides are TGCGCCAGCAGCTTGATGACGGTAACCTACAATGAGCAGTTCTTC. The chain employs TRBV5-1 and TRBJ2-1; no firm D call. CDR1 is SGHRS and CDR2 is YFSETQ in the germline V gene. V shed 1 base and J shed 2 bases, with 10 bases lying between them. The CDR3 contains 15 residues.

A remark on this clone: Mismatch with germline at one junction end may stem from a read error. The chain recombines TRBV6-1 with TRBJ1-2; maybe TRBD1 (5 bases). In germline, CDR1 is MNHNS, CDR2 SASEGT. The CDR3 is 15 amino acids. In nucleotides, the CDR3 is TGTGCCCGCAGCGTTCAGGGATTTTCGAACTATGGCTACACCTTC. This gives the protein CARSVQGFSNYGYTF.

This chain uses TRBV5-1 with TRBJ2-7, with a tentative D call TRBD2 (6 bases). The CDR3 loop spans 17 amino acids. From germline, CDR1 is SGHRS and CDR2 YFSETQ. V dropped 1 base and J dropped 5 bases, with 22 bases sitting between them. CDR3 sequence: CASSLTSAGLPWDEQYF. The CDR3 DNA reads TGCGCCAGCAGCTTGACCTCGGCGGGACTCCCGTGGGACGAGCAGTACTTC.

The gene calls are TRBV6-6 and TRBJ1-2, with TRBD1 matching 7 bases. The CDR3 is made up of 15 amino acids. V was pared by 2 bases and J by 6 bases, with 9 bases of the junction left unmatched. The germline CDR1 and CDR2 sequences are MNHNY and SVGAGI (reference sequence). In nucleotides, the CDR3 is TGTGCCAGCAGTTACGGGGCAGGGGGGGCTGATGGCTACACCTTC. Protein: CASSYGAGGADGYTF.

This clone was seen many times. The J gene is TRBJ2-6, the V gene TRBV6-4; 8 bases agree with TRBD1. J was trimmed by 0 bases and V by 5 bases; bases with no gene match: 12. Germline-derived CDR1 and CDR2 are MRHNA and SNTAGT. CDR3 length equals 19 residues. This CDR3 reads CASSPWTGHTHSGANVLTF. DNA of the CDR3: TGTGCCAGCAGTCCCTGGACAGGGCACACGCACTCTGGGGCCAACGTCCTGACTTTC.

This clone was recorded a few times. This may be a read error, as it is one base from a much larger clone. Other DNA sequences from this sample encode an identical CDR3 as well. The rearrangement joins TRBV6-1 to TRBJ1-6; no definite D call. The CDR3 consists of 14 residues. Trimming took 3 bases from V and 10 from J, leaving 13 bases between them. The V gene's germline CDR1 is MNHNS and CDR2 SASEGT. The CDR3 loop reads CASSERITGSPLHF. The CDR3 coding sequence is TGTGCCAGCAGTGAGCGTATCACGGGGTCACCCCTCCACTTT.

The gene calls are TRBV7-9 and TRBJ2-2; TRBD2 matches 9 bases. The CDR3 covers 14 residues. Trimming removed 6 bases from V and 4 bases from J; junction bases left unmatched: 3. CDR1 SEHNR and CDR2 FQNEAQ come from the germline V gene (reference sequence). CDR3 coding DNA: TGTGCCAGCAGATATAGCGGGAGCACCGGGGAGCTGTTTTTT. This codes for CASRYSGSTGELFF.

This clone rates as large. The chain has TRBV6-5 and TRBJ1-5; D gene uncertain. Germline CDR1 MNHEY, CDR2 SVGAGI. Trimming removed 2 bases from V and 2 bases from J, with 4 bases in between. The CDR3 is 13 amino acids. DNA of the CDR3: TGTGCCAGCAGTTACGCGGGCAATCAGCCCCAGCATTTT. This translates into CASSYAGNQPQHF.